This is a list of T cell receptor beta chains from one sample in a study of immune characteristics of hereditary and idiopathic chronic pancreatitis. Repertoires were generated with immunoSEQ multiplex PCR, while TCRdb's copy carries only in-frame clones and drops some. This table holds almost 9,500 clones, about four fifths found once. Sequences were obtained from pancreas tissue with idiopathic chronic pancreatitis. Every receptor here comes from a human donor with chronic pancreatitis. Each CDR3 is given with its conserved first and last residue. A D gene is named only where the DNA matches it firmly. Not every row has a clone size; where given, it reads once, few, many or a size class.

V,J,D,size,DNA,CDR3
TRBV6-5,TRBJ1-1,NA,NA,TGTGCCAGCAGTTACTCACCCGTGGCCGGGAACACTGAAGCTTTCTTT,CASSYSPVAGNTEAFF
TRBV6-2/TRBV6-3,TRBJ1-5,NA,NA,TGTGCCAGCAGTTACGGGGTTGGCGGCAATCAGCCCCAGCATTTT,CASSYGVGGNQPQHF
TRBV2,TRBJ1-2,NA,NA,TGTGCCAGACAAGAGTTAGAAGGCTACACCTTC,CARQELEGYTF
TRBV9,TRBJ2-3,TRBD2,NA,TGTGCCAGCAGCTCCAAGACTAGCGGGGGGCAGACAGATACGCAGTATTTT,CASSSKTSGGQTDTQYF
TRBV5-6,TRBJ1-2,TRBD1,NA,TGTGCCAGCAGCGGCTACGGACAGGGCAACTATGGCTACACCTTC,CASSGYGQGNYGYTF
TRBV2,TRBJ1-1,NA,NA,TGTGCCACTGGGGGAGGCGTCACTGAAGCTTTCTTT,CATGGGVTEAFF
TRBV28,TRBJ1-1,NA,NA,TGTGCCAGCAGTTTGGAGACGATGAACACTGAAGCTTTCTTT,CASSLETMNTEAFF
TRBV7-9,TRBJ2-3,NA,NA,TGTGCCAGCAGCCGCAAGGGTGGAGGTTTAGATACGCAGTATTTT,CASSRKGGGLDTQYF
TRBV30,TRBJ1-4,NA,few,TGTGCCTGGGGGTACGGGACAAGTGAAAAACTGTTTTTT,CAWGYGTSEKLFF
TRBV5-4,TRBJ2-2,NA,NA,TGTGCCAGCAGCTGGGATACCGGGGAGCTGTTTTTT,CASSWDTGELFF
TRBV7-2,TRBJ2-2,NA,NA,TGTGCCAGCAGCTTAGGGACCGGGGGGCGGGAGCTGTTTTTT,CASSLGTGGRELFF
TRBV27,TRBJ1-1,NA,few,TGTGCCAGCAGTTTATCGGCAGCGAACACTGAAGCTTTCTTT,CASSLSAANTEAFF
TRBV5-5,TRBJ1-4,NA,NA,TGTGCCAGCAGCTCCCGGGTGGGGGAGGAAAAACTGTTTTTT,CASSSRVGEEKLFF
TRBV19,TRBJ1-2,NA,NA,TGTGCCAGTAGGGGGACGATCGCCACCCATGGCTACACCTTC,CASRGTIATHGYTF
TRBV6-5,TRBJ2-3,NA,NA,TGTGCCAGCAGTCGGACATCCTTCACAGATACGCAGTATTTT,CASSRTSFTDTQYF
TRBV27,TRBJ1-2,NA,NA,TGTGCCAGCAGTTGGGACCGCTCCTATGGCTACACCTTC,CASSWDRSYGYTF
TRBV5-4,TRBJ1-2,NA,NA,TGTGCCAGCAGCTGGGACACCGGCTATGGCTACACCTTC,CASSWDTGYGYTF
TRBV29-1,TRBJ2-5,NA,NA,TGCAGCGTTGAAGGCAGGGGAGAGACCCAGTACTTC,CSVEGRGETQYF
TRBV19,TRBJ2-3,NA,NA,TGTGCCAGTAGGGACCAGGGAGTGTGGGGCACAGATACGCAGTATTTT,CASRDQGVWGTDTQYF
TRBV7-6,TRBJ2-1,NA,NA,TGTGCCAGCAGCCGAGCGACAGGAAACAATGAGCAGTTCTTC,CASSRATGNNEQFF
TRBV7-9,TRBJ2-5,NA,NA,TGTGCCAGCAGCACGGGAGAGACCCAGTACTTC,CASSTGETQYF
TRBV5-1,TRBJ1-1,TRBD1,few,TGCGCCAGCAGCCCATCCCCGGGACAGGGCTTCGGTTCTGAAGCTTTCTTT,CASSPSPGQGFGSEAFF
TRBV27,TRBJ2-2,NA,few,TGTGCCAGCAGTTTATCGATCTCGACCGGGGAGCTGTTTTTT,CASSLSISTGELFF
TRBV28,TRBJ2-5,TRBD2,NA,TGTGCCAGCACGGGTCCTCTAGCGGGGGGCTTTGAGACCCAGTACTTC,CASTGPLAGGFETQYF
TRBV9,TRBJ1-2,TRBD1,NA,TGTGCCAGCAGCGTAACTGCAGGGGGTAACTATGGCTACACCTTC,CASSVTAGGNYGYTF
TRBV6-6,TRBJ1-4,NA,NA,TGTGCCAGCAGTTACTCGCAGGGAGAAAAACTGTTTTTT,CASSYSQGEKLFF
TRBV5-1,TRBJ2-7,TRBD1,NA,TGCGCCAGCAGCTTCGAGGGACAGTTGGCCTACGAGCAGTACTTC,CASSFEGQLAYEQYF
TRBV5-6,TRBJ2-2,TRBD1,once,TGTGCCAGCAGGGGGTCCGGGACAGGGCACGGGGAGCTGTTTTTT,CASRGSGTGHGELFF
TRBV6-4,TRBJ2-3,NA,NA,TGTGCCAGCAGCCAGAGGGTTACAGATACGCAGTATTTT,CASSQRVTDTQYF
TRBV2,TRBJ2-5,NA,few,TGTGCCAGGTCAGGGGAAACAGGGAAACAGACCCAGTACTTC,CARSGETGKQTQYF
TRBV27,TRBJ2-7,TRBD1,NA,TGTGCCAGCAGTCCTACCGGGACAGGGTTACAGTACTTC,CASSPTGTGLQYF
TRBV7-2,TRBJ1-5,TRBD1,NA,TGTGCCAGCAGCTCGGGACAGGGTAGTCAGCCCCAGCATTTT,CASSSGQGSQPQHF
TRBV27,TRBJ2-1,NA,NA,TGTGCCAGCAGTTTATCAGGGACCCCCTACAATGAGCAGTTCTTC,CASSLSGTPYNEQFF